One and the same sample provided the 28 T cell receptor beta chains below, sequenced in a study of OX40 agonist ivuxolimab in advanced cancers. The assay was immunoSEQ multiplex PCR, and TCRdb's table has in-frame clones only and misses some. Among around 37,000 clones listed, around 83% were seen once. The sample consisted of CD4+ or CD8+ T cells sorted from blood, taken in a trial of the OX40 agonist ivuxolimab. Receptors were obtained from an adult with an advanced solid tumor such as melanoma, head and neck, liver or kidney cancer.

The J gene is TRBJ2-5, the V gene TRBV13, with D perhaps TRBD1 (6 bases). TRBJ2-7 matches the DNA end more closely, so the J call is doubtful. CDR3 length equals 14 residues. CDR1 is PRHDT and CDR2 is FYEKMQ in the germline V gene (reference sequence). The CDR3 DNA reads TGTGCCAGCAGCTTAGAGGGGGAGTCCTACGAGCAGTACTTC. Protein product: CASSLEGESYEQYF.

The V call is TRBV6-5, the J call TRBJ2-2; D not certain. In germline, CDR1 is MNHEY, CDR2 SVGAGI. The germline V and J ends were trimmed by 8 bases and 2 bases, with 12 bases remaining between them. This CDR3 is built from 14 residues. As DNA, the CDR3 is TGTGCCAGCCGACGGGTACTTAACACCGGGGAGCTGTTTTTT. This translates into CASRRVLNTGELFF.

This clone was recorded once. The CDR3 loop is CASSSLGQEAFEENEKLFF. The CDR3 DNA is TGTGCCAGCAGCTCACTGGGACAGGAGGCCTTCGAGGAAAATGAAAAACTGTTTTTT. The J gene is TRBJ1-4, the V gene TRBV11-3; 8 bases agree with TRBD1. After removal of 4 bases from V and 5 bases from J, the junction contained 18 bases not matched to a gene. This CDR3 is 19 amino acids long. CDR1 SGHNT and CDR2 YENEEA come from the germline V gene.

The CDR3 coding sequence is TGCGCCAGCAGCCAAGGGGCCGGGACAGGGGAGGGTGGCTACACCTTC. Translation gives CASSQGAGTGEGGYTF. The gene calls are TRBV4-1 and TRBJ1-2, with 10 bases lining up with TRBD1. From germline, CDR1 is MGHRA and CDR2 YSYEKL. The junction had 9 bases not matched to a gene; V was cut back by 1 base and J by 7 bases. The CDR3 has 16 residues.

This chain uses TRBV27 with TRBJ2-3; TRBD2 aligns across 8 bases. This CDR3 contains 15 residues. V gave up 5 bases and J gave up 2 bases; unmatched junction bases: 6. Looked up from germline, CDR1 is MNHEY and CDR2 is SMNVEV (reference sequence). CDR3: CASSRLATNTDTQYF. The CDR3 DNA follows: TGTGCCAGCAGTCGACTAGCGACGAACACAGATACGCAGTATTTT.

The J gene is TRBJ2-1, the V gene TRBV19; D call uncertain. The V end was cut by 5 bases, the J end by 2 bases, with 4 bases between. Germline V CDR1 and CDR2: LNHDA, SQIVND (reference sequence). This CDR3 has 12 residues. CDR3: CASSLAYNEQFF. In nucleotides, the CDR3 is TGTGCCAGTAGTCTAGCCTACAATGAGCAGTTCTTC. Looking up the rest from reference TRBV19 and TRBJ2-1 gives the full variable domain: DGGITQSPKYLFRKEGQNVTLSCEQNLNHDAMYWYRQDPGQGLRLIYYSQIVNDFQKGDIAEGYSVSREKKESFPLTVTSAQKNPTAFYLCASSLAYNEQFFGPGTRLTVL.

This clone was counted only a few times. The chain employs TRBV21-1 and TRBJ2-7. TRBV21-1 is a recognized pseudogene. This CDR3 is 12 amino acids long. This CDR3 reads CARVTPSYEQYF. CDR3 sequence (DNA): TGTGCCAGAGTGACGCCCTCCTACGAGCAGTACTTC.

Only a few counts were recorded for this clone. The chain joins TRBV7-9 to TRBJ2-5; D is perhaps TRBD1 or TRBD2 (5 bases each). Germline CDR1 SEHNR, CDR2 FQNEAQ (reference sequence). CDR3 size: 14 residues. The V and J ends lost 2 bases and 5 bases respectively, with 12 bases between them. The CDR3 DNA reads TGTGCCAGCAGCTTAACTCGGGGCTTCGAGACCCAGTACTTC. As protein: CASSLTRGFETQYF.

The J gene is TRBJ2-1, the V gene TRBV29-1, with 9 bases matching TRBD2. The CDR3 is 11 amino acids. Germline CDR1 is SQVTM and CDR2 is ANQGSEA. V was clipped by 5 bases and J by 14 bases; unmatched bases: 7. The CDR3 nucleotides are TGCAGCGTTACCGAACTAGCGGGCGAGTTCTTC. Protein product: CSVTELAGEFF.

This sequence joins TRBV6-5 and TRBJ2-1, with D possibly TRBD1 on 5 matching bases. V lost 1 base, J lost 6 bases, and 7 bases lay in between. Germline V gene lookup returns CDR1 MNHEY and CDR2 SVGAGI. The CDR3 is 13 residues long. The CDR3 spells CASSYLGPNEQFF. As DNA, the CDR3 is TGTGCCAGCAGTTACTTGGGGCCCAATGAGCAGTTCTTC.

The chain carries TRBV27 and TRBJ2-3; 8 bases map to TRBD2. V lost 5 bases to trimming and J lost 4 bases; unmatched junction nucleotides: 20. This CDR3 has 19 amino acids. CDR1 is MNHEY and CDR2 is SMNVEV in the germline V gene (reference sequence). CDR3 sequence (DNA): TGTGCCAGCAGTCCCCATGCCCCTCAGGCAGCGGGAGTATCAGATACGCAGTATTTT. Its translation: CASSPHAPQAAGVSDTQYF.

V gene TRBV4-1 combines with J gene TRBJ1-2, with D maybe TRBD1 (6 bases). CDR1 MGHRA and CDR2 YSYEKL come from the germline V gene. With 4 bases removed from V and 10 bases from J, the gap between germline ends came to 25 bases. This CDR3 spans 16 amino acids. This CDR3 reads CASSPGGTREIRVYTF. The CDR3 DNA follows: TGCGCCAGCAGCCCTGGCGGGACACGGGAAATACGTGTCTACACCTTC.

The gene calls are TRBV10-3 and TRBJ1-1, with 8 positions matching TRBD1. The CDR3 runs 17 residues. Germline V gives CDR1 ENHRY, CDR2 SYGVKD. V dropped 5 bases and J dropped 2; count of bases not matched to a gene: 13. The CDR3 reads CAISPTSGTGDNTEAFF. The CDR3 nucleotides read TGTGCCATCAGTCCCACCTCCGGGACAGGAGATAACACTGAAGCTTTCTTT.

This chain links TRBV5-1 with TRBJ2-2; 8 bases line up with TRBD1. This CDR3 region has 15 residues. The V gene end was trimmed by 2 bases and the J gene end by 6 bases; junction bases not matched to a gene: 6. The germline CDR1 and CDR2 sequences are SGHRS and YFSETQ. CDR3 amino acids: CASSFGTGMAGELFF. The CDR3 nucleotides are TGCGCCAGCAGCTTTGGGACAGGAATGGCCGGGGAGCTGTTTTTT.

The chain joins TRBV6-1 to TRBJ2-5; D call uncertain. V was shortened by 1 base and J by 7 bases, with 10 bases between the two germline ends. CDR3 length equals 13 residues. Germline V gene sequence: CDR1 MNHNS, CDR2 SASEGT. The chain's CDR3 is CASSEGVIWTQYF. The CDR3 DNA sequence: TGTGCCAGCAGTGAAGGGGTGATCTGGACCCAGTACTTC.

The J gene is TRBJ1-2, the V gene TRBV27, with D tentatively TRBD1 (6 bases). The germline V and J ends were trimmed by 6 bases and 2 bases, with 13 bases remaining between them. Germline values: CDR1 MNHEY, CDR2 SMNVEV (reference sequence). This CDR3 comprises 14 residues. The CDR3 here is CASRHLDSNYGYTF. As DNA, the CDR3 is TGTGCCAGCAGGCATTTGGACAGCAACTATGGCTACACCTTC.

The gene calls are TRBV27 and TRBJ2-1; D uncertain. The CDR3 is made up of 15 amino acids. The germline V gene encodes CDR1 MNHEY and CDR2 SMNVEV (reference sequence). Trimming removed 3 bases from V and 0 bases from J, with 9 bases in between. The DNA for the CDR3 is TGTGCCAGCAGTTTTGGGTTCAGCTCCTACAATGAGCAGTTCTTC. This translates into CASSFGFSSYNEQFF.

This sequence joins TRBV7-8 and TRBJ2-2; either TRBD1 or TRBD2 may supply D (6 bases each). The germline V and J ends were trimmed by 7 bases and 7 bases, with 16 bases remaining between them. Germline loops: CDR1 SGHVS, CDR2 FQNEAQ. The CDR3 runs to 14 residues. The CDR3 is CASTLVGGHGELFF. The CDR3 DNA reads as TGTGCCAGCACCCTCGTGGGGGGCCACGGGGAGCTGTTTTTT. Full variable domain (missing parts from reference TRBV7-8 and TRBJ2-2): GAGVSQSPRYKVAKRGQDVALRCDPISGHVSLFWYQQALGQGPEFLTYFQNEAQLDKSGLPSDRFFAERPEGSVSTLKIQRTQQEDSAVYLCASTLVGGHGELFFGEGSRLTVL.

The chain has TRBV7-6 and TRBJ2-2; 12 bases fit TRBD2. The length of the CDR3 is 15 residues. V shed 4 bases and J 6 bases; nucleotides not matched to a gene: 3. Germline V gene lookup returns CDR1 SGHVS and CDR2 FNYEAQ. The CDR3 DNA reads as TGTGCCAGCAGCTGGGGACTAGCGGGTCCCGGGGAGCTGTTTTTT. Translating gives CASSWGLAGPGELFF.

CDR3 nucleotide sequence: TGTGCCAGCAGGGGACTCGCCACAGATACGCAGTATTTT. Protein sequence: CASRGLATDTQYF. This chain links TRBV27 with TRBJ2-3; the D gene is possibly TRBD2 (6 bases). V was cut by 6 bases and J by 2 bases, with 9 bases left in between. Germline CDR1 MNHEY, CDR2 SMNVEV (reference sequence). The CDR3 is 13 residues long.

The J gene is TRBJ2-1, the V gene TRBV5-1; TRBD2 might be the D (5 bases). CDR3 length: 14 residues. Per the germline V gene, CDR1 is SGHRS and CDR2 is YFSETQ. V lost 4 bases and J lost 5, with 13 bases in between. The CDR3 region has the DNA TGCGCCAGCAGCCTCGGAGGTACGAACAATGAGCAGTTCTTC. Encoded protein: CASSLGGTNNEQFF.

The chain links TRBV5-6 to TRBJ2-1; D remains ambiguous. Germline values: CDR1 SGHDT, CDR2 YYEEEE. V was clipped by 5 bases and J by 4 bases, with 13 bases between them. CDR3 size: 14 residues. CDR3 nucleotides: TGTGCCAGCAGGGGTGCCGATCAGTACAATGAGCAGTTCTTC. Residues: CASRGADQYNEQFF.

The J gene is TRBJ2-1, the V gene TRBV30, with 7 bases matching TRBD1. J was trimmed by 1 base and V by 5 bases; bases with no gene match: 2. Per germline, CDR1 GTSNPN and CDR2 SVGIG (reference sequence). The CDR3 contains 13 residues. The CDR3 spells CAWGTESYNEQFF. The CDR3 bases are TGTGCCTGGGGGACAGAATCCTACAATGAGCAGTTCTTC.

V gene TRBV6-4 combines with J gene TRBJ2-3; TRBD2 might be the D (6 bases). CDR1 is MRHNA, CDR2 SNTAGT, per germline. CDR3 length: 15 residues. V lost 0 bases and J lost 0, with 7 bases in between. In DNA form, the CDR3 reads TGTGCCAGCAGTGACTCGGCGGGAAGCACAGATACGCAGTATTTT. Translation gives CASSDSAGSTDTQYF.

The chain has TRBV29-1 and TRBJ2-5; the match to TRBD2 covers 15 bases. CDR1 SQVTM and CDR2 ANQGSEA come from the germline V gene. The CDR3 length is 17 residues. With 0 bases clipped from V and 3 bases from J, the junction kept 5 bases outside the gene matches. For the CDR3, the DNA is TGCAGCGTTGAAGACTGGACTAGCGGGGGGGTGAAAGAGACCCAGTACTTC. It specifies CSVEDWTSGGVKETQYF. The full variable domain, with the rest looked up from reference TRBV29-1 and TRBJ2-5, is SAVISQKPSRDICQRGTSLTIQCQVDSQVTMMFWYRQQPGQSLTLIATANQGSEATYESGFVIDKFPISRPNLTFSTLTVSNMSPEDSSIYLCSVEDWTSGGVKETQYFGPGTRLLVL.

The chain recombines TRBV6-5 with TRBJ2-3; a possible D gene is TRBD2 (6 bases). Per germline, CDR1 MNHEY and CDR2 SVGAGI. V was clipped by 7 bases and J by 1 base, with 12 bases between them. The CDR3 runs to 14 residues. CDR3 coding DNA: TGTGCCAGCAAACTAGCTCTGGGCACAGATACGCAGTATTTT. Amino acid sequence: CASKLALGTDTQYF.

The chain is built from TRBV7-8 and TRBJ2-7, with D tentatively TRBD1 (5 bases). V lost 1 base to trimming and J lost 0 bases, with 13 bases between them. The germline gives CDR1 SGHVS, CDR2 FQNEAQ. The CDR3 totals 16 residues. CDR3 DNA sequence: TGTGCCAGCAGCTTAGTGGTTCCGACAGTCTCCTACGAGCAGTACTTC. Translation gives CASSLVVPTVSYEQYF.

The chain recombines TRBV5-6 with TRBJ1-5; D may be TRBD1 (5 bases). The germline gives CDR1 SGHDT, CDR2 YYEEEE. The CDR3 is 16 residues long. Trimming took 0 bases from V and 2 from J, leaving 12 bases between them. The CDR3: CASSLGPGWGNQPQHF. The CDR3 region has the DNA TGTGCCAGCAGCTTGGGTCCAGGGTGGGGCAATCAGCCCCAGCATTTT.